This record covers a single T cell receptor (beta chain). Its antigen target is currently unknown. Base qualities are missing; no much larger clone stands one base away. This sample was taken from a study of OX40 agonist ivuxolimab in advanced cancers. As for the study more broadly: The costimulatory receptor OX40 (CD134) was targeted by ivuxolimab, a fully human IgG2 agonistic monoclonal antibody. Prior anti-PD-1, anti-PD-L1 or anti-CTLA-4 therapy was permitted, and checkpoint inhibitors had been received by less than 45% of dose-escalation patients. In the dose-escalation cohort, roughly 80% of patients were male, and the mean age was roughly 60 years, with a range of about 20 to 90. The purpose of peripheral TCRbeta sequencing was to test whether ivuxolimab changed TCR sequence diversity and led to clonal T-cell expansion. The paper covers the monotherapy dose-escalation part of the phase I ivuxolimab trial, which included N of about 50 patients. Partial responses occurred in three dose-escalation patients: two with cutaneous melanoma and one with hepatocellular carcinoma. Intravenous ivuxolimab was administered to patients every 2 weeks at six dose levels: 0.01, 0.1, 0.3, 1.5, 3 and 10 mg/kg. Among the approximately 54 dose-escalation patients, approximately 20 had hepatocellular carcinoma, roughly 15 melanoma, 9 renal cell carcinoma and 9 head and neck cancer.

Genomic DNA was extracted from sorted cells for sequencing of the TCRbeta CDR3 region. The immunoSEQ Assay was used for sequencing of TCRbeta CDR3 regions. Entries here come from immuneACCESS through TCRdb and include only in-frame sequences with V and J called. Some clones fail to appear in such tables; in the studies checked, an unresolved V gene covers under half of the shortfall, and the cause of the remainder is unknown. The sample table records some 60,000 clones; around 93% of these occur just once. Of the sample, approximately 18% falls within the top ten clones. Findings and caveats that apply to the study as a whole: Low levels of normalized T-cell clonal expansion were also seen in some patients who did not respond. After ivuxolimab, more expanded clones were found on average in CD8+ T cells than in CD4+ T cells. The antigen specificity of the clonally expanded peripheral T cells was not determined. At doses of 0.1 to 3.0 mg/kg, clonal expansion of both CD4+ and CD8+ blood T cells was observed from baseline to week 6. In the 0.1-3.0 mg/kg groups, partial responders were among the patients with the lowest normalized peripheral clonal expansion, particularly in CD8+ T cells.

The trial excluded patients who had a history of autoimmune disease or were on systemic immunosuppression. Peripheral blood for TCR sequencing was drawn from every dose cohort at baseline, at cycle 4 day 1 and at cycle 7 day 1. The samples were taken from a phase I, first-in-human, multicenter, open-label dose-escalation trial of ivuxolimab. Adults with locally advanced or metastatic head and neck squamous cell, hepatocellular, melanoma or renal cell carcinoma were enrolled in the trial. CD4+ and CD8+ T cells were sorted separately from peripheral blood before TCR sequencing. The junction shows trimming of 0 bases on V and 0 bases on J, and the gene matches do not reach 2 bases of it. The CDR3 sequence holds 16 residues, the cysteine and phenylalanine included. The DNA shown is the 48-base CDR3, in frame from base 1. The germline V gene supplies CDR1 SGHRS and CDR2 YFSETQ.

The sequencing used CD4+ or CD8+ T cells sorted from blood, collected in a trial of the OX40 agonist ivuxolimab. The sequence derives from an adult with an advanced solid tumor such as melanoma, head and neck, liver or kidney cancer. The V and J genes are TRBV5-1 and TRBJ2-3; the central 9 bases match TRBD2. This receptor carries the CDR3 CASSLGAGGSTDTQYF. Here is the DNA: TGCGCCAGCAGCTTGGGAGCGGGAGGTAGCACAGATACGCAGTATTTT.